The 31 T cell receptor beta chains below all came from one sample that was sequenced in a study of T cells in Graves' hyperthyroidism and ophthalmopathy. RNA transcripts gave rise to amplified TCR beta CDR3 regions. HTBI primers were employed in a first-round RT-PCR of the TCR CDR3. TCRdb reanalysed the multiplex PCR reads using MiXCR and keeps one entry per CDR3 protein. The sample lists 300,000 to 400,000 distinct CDR3 sequences, 15% to 20% seen once, with 49% in the top ten. Input material: blood. Receptors were obtained from a woman aged 50 to 60 with Graves' hyperthyroidism.

The chain carries TRBV6-1 and TRBJ2-5; D uncertain. V lost 5 bases, J lost 5 bases, and 6 bases lay in between. Germline V CDR1 and CDR2: MNHNS, SASEGT. The CDR3 sequence is 11 residues long. The CDR3 bases are TGTGCCAGCAGTTGGCTGGAGACCCAGTACTTC. It yields the protein CASSWLETQYF.

This clonotype came up many times. The CDR3 is CASSRGYEQYF. The CDR3, as DNA: TGTGCCAGCAGTAGGGGCTACGAGCAGTACTTC. The chain is built from TRBV27 and TRBJ2-7; D is possibly TRBD1 (5 bases). With 5 bases removed from V and 3 bases from J, the gap between germline ends came to 5 bases. The CDR3 spans 11 residues. Germline V gene lookup returns CDR1 MNHEY and CDR2 SMNVEV (reference sequence).

This clonotype was counted between two and nine times. The gene calls are TRBV6-1 and TRBJ1-2; no clear D gene. Between the trimmed V and J ends, which lost 7 bases and 4 bases, there was a span of 13 bases. The CDR3 is made up of 13 amino acids. Germline V CDR1 and CDR2: MNHNS, SASEGT. CDR3 nucleotide sequence: TGTGCCAGCACCCCGAGGAGTACCTATGGCTACACCTTC. Its translation: CASTPRSTYGYTF.

This sequence joins TRBV7-9 and TRBJ1-1; D is ambiguous. The CDR3 is 13 residues long. Trimming took off 3 bases at V and 6 bases at J, with 11 bases between the two ends. Germline V gene sequence: CDR1 SEHNR, CDR2 FQNEAQ (reference sequence). The CDR3 DNA follows: TGTGCCAGCAGCTTTTACTCTGGTCCTGAAGCTTTCTTT. Protein sequence: CASSFYSGPEAFF.

This clonotype showed up just a few times. This chain links TRBV2 with TRBJ1-5; 11 bases agree with TRBD1. V was clipped by 5 bases and J by 6 bases; unmatched bases: 6. Germline V lookup: CDR1 SNHLY, CDR2 FYNNEI. This CDR3 spans 15 amino acids. The CDR3 DNA follows: TGTGCCAGCAGTATGGGACAGGGGGGAGGTCAGCCCCAGCATTTT. Residues: CASSMGQGGGQPQHF.

The chain recombines TRBV6-2 or TRBV6-3 with TRBJ2-1; D might be TRBD2 (6 bases). This CDR3 is built from 14 residues. V was pared by 5 bases and J by 6 bases, with 14 bases between. Germline V CDR1 and CDR2: MNHEY, SVGEGT. The CDR3 protein is CASSITSRGNEQFF. The CDR3 DNA reads TGTGCCAGCAGTATCACTAGCAGAGGCAATGAGCAGTTCTTC.

Ten or more counts support this clonotype. The CDR3 sequence: CASSLWSSNTGELFF. The CDR3 DNA reads as TGTGCCAGCAGTTTATGGTCCTCGAACACCGGGGAGCTGTTTTTT. The chain is built from TRBV28 and TRBJ2-2; D call uncertain. The CDR3 is 15 residues long. V was trimmed by 0 bases and J by 0 bases, leaving 5 bases between them. Per the germline V gene, CDR1 is MDHEN and CDR2 is SYDVKM.

V and J are TRBV5-1 and TRBJ2-3, with 7 positions matching TRBD1. Germline V lookup: CDR1 SGHRS, CDR2 YFSETQ. The length of the CDR3 is 14 residues. V gave up 4 bases and J gave up 4 bases; unmatched junction bases: 6. The CDR3 protein is CASSAGGLADTQYF. The CDR3 DNA is TGCGCCAGCAGCGCAGGGGGTTTGGCAGATACGCAGTATTTT.

This clonotype showed up many times. The gene calls are TRBV6-1 and TRBJ1-1; the D gene is possibly TRBD1 (5 bases). V lost 6 bases to trimming and J lost 5 bases, with 22 bases between them. CDR3 length equals 16 residues. Germline CDR1 and CDR2: MNHNS and SASEGT. This CDR3 reads CASRKQAGGLLTEAFF. In DNA, the CDR3 is TGTGCCAGCAGGAAACAGGCGGGGGGTCTGTTGACTGAAGCTTTCTTT.

V gene TRBV10-3 combines with J gene TRBJ2-1; 9 nucleotides line up with TRBD1. The V gene end was trimmed by 8 bases and the J gene end by 4 bases; junction bases not matched to a gene: 9. Germline CDR1 ENHRY, CDR2 SYGVKD. The CDR3 has 15 residues. The DNA for the CDR3 is TGTGCCATCGGGGGCCGGGACAGGGCATACAATGAGCAGTTCTTC. It codes for CAIGGRDRAYNEQFF.

The V call is TRBV5-5, the J call TRBJ2-3; D perhaps matches TRBD1 (5 bases). The CDR3 spans 15 residues. The germline gives CDR1 SGHKS, CDR2 YYEKEE (reference sequence). Trimming stripped 3 bases from V and 0 bases from J, with 11 bases between. CDR3 DNA sequence: TGTGCCAGCAGCTCGCGGACATTTAGCACAGATACGCAGTATTTT. Its translation: CASSSRTFSTDTQYF.

The chain uses TRBV20-1 and TRBJ2-2; no clear D. CDR1 and CDR2 from the germline V gene are DFQATT and SNEGSKA (reference sequence). This CDR3 has 13 amino acids. V shed 6 bases and J shed 5 bases, with 13 bases lying between them. CDR3 protein: CSAPNLRTGELFF. The CDR3 DNA sequence: TGCAGTGCCCCGAATTTGAGAACCGGGGAGCTGTTTTTT.

The table lists this clonotype with many counts. The chain joins TRBV7-2 to TRBJ2-5; D not resolved. The CDR3 is made up of 14 amino acids. V was shortened by 5 bases and J by 2 bases, with 12 bases between the two germline ends. Germline V lookup: CDR1 SGHTA, CDR2 FQGNSA. Here the CDR3 DNA reads TGTGCCAGCAGCAGCCGACTTTCTCAAGAGACCCAGTACTTC. Translating gives CASSSRLSQETQYF. Supplemented by reference TRBV7-2 and TRBJ2-5, the full variable domain reads GAGVSQSPSNKVTEKGKDVELRCDPISGHTALYWYRQSLGQGLEFLIYFQGNSAPDKSGLPSDRFSAERTGGSVSTLTIQRTQQEDSAVYLCASSSRLSQETQYFGPGTRLLVL.

This clonotype was detected only a few times. The chain couples TRBV20-1 to TRBJ2-5; D gene uncertain. The CDR3 length is 13 residues. V lost 0 bases to trimming and J lost 3 bases, with 8 bases between them. CDR1 and CDR2 from the germline V gene are DFQATT and SNEGSKA (reference sequence). Here the CDR3 DNA reads TGCAGTGCTAGAGATTGGCAGAAAGAGACCCAGTACTTC. Translating it yields CSARDWQKETQYF.

The chain employs TRBV7-9 and TRBJ1-2; D is possibly TRBD1 (6 bases). The V gene lost 3 bases and the J gene lost 7 bases, with 15 bases spanning the gap. The CDR3 has 14 amino acids. Germline V CDR1 and CDR2: SEHNR, FQNEAQ (reference sequence). CDR3 residues: CASSFMLQGPGYTF. The CDR3 nucleotides read TGTGCCAGCAGCTTTATGTTGCAGGGGCCTGGCTACACCTTC.

The table lists this clonotype with a few counts. This chain uses TRBV27 with TRBJ1-5; 9 bases match TRBD1. The CDR3 has 17 amino acids. J lost 2 bases, V lost 6 bases, and 11 bases had no gene match. Per germline, CDR1 MNHEY and CDR2 SMNVEV (reference sequence). The CDR3 sequence is CASSPGQGQGGNQPQHF. DNA of the CDR3: TGTGCCAGCAGCCCAGGACAGGGGCAAGGTGGCAATCAGCCCCAGCATTTT.

This clonotype has just a few counts. The chain carries TRBV20-1 and TRBJ2-1; 10 bases align to TRBD2. Germline trimming cut 5 bases from V and 7 bases from J; bases unmatched to any gene: 11. This CDR3 has 15 residues. In germline, CDR1 is DFQATT, CDR2 SNEGSKA (reference sequence). CDR3 amino acids: CSALNSGRTHNEQFF. CDR3 in DNA: TGCAGTGCTCTAAATAGCGGGAGGACCCATAATGAGCAGTTCTTC.

This clonotype was observed at least ten times. V gene TRBV11-2 combines with J gene TRBJ2-1; D is ambiguous. CDR1 and CDR2 from the germline V gene are SGHAT and FQNNGV. V lost 0 bases and J 6 bases, leaving 3 bases between the germline ends. This CDR3 has 12 residues. Written as DNA, the CDR3 is TGTGCCAGCAGCTTAGAAACCAATGAGCAGTTCTTC. Protein sequence: CASSLETNEQFF.

The table lists this clonotype with a few counts. V is TRBV6-1 and J is TRBJ2-5; D ambiguous. V shed 2 bases and J shed 1 base, with 11 bases lying between them. The CDR3 spans 15 residues. Germline assignment: CDR1 MNHNS and CDR2 SASEGT. CDR3 in amino acids: CASSETPTSQETQYF. DNA of the CDR3: TGTGCCAGCAGTGAAACCCCGACGTCCCAAGAGACCCAGTACTTC.

The chain couples TRBV11-2 to TRBJ1-1; D is possibly TRBD1 (5 bases). This CDR3 is built from 15 residues. Trimming shortened V by 1 base and J by 5 bases, and 14 bases separated the two germline ends. Germline values: CDR1 SGHAT, CDR2 FQNNGV. The CDR3 protein is CASSLAKGRGTEAFF. CDR3 DNA sequence: TGTGCCAGCAGCTTAGCCAAGGGGCGCGGGACTGAAGCTTTCTTT. The whole variable domain, filled in from reference TRBV11-2 and TRBJ1-1, reads EAGVAQSPRYKIIEKRQSVAFWCNPISGHATLYWYQQILGQGPKLLIQFQNNGVVDDSQLPKDRFSAERLKGVDSTLKIQPAKLEDSAVYLCASSLAKGRGTEAFFGQGTRLTVV.

This clonotype was seen repeatedly, ten times or more. The chain recombines TRBV2 with TRBJ1-1; possible D gene TRBD1, 5 bases. Germline V gives CDR1 SNHLY, CDR2 FYNNEI. V was pared by 3 bases and J by 1 base, with 12 bases between. This CDR3 has 15 residues. In nucleotides, the CDR3 is TGTGCCAGCAGTGAGTTGGGACGGGGGAACACTGAAGCTTTCTTT. As protein: CASSELGRGNTEAFF.

This clonotype was seen many times. The chain carries TRBV6-1 and TRBJ1-1; 10 bases map to TRBD1. The CDR3 is 15 residues long. Trimming cost V 3 bases and J 1 base; bases outside gene matches: 2. The V gene's germline CDR1 is MNHNS and CDR2 SASEGT. For the CDR3, the DNA is TGTGCCAGCAGTGAGAGGGACAGGGGGAACACTGAAGCTTTCTTT. It specifies CASSERDRGNTEAFF.

This clonotype appeared a few times. The chain couples TRBV4-1 to TRBJ1-5, with D perhaps matching TRBD1 (5 bases). The ends were cut back, 0 bases at V and 0 bases at J, with 12 bases in the middle. Germline values: CDR1 MGHRA, CDR2 YSYEKL. The CDR3 runs to 17 residues. This CDR3 reads CASSQDWAGSSNQPQHF. CDR3 nucleotide sequence: TGCGCCAGCAGCCAAGACTGGGCAGGGTCTAGCAATCAGCCCCAGCATTTT.

This clonotype was detected ten times or more. The chain uses TRBV11-2 and TRBJ2-1; TRBD2 is a possible D gene (5 bases). CDR3 length: 12 residues. Per the germline V gene, CDR1 is SGHAT and CDR2 is FQNNGV. Trimming left V 5 bases short and J 8 bases short, with 10 bases between. For the CDR3, the DNA is TGTGCCAGCAGCCAACTAGGAGATGAGCAGTTCTTC. Its translation: CASSQLGDEQFF.

This clonotype was seen at least ten times. The CDR3 sequence is CASSIRRTDTQYF. The CDR3, as DNA: TGTGCCAGCAGCATCAGACGCACAGATACGCAGTATTTT. V usage is TRBV14 and J usage is TRBJ2-3; D gene ambiguous. This CDR3 is built from 13 residues. Germline V CDR1 and CDR2: SGHDN, FVKESK. Trimming removed 5 bases at V and 1 base at J, with 7 bases between.

About this clonotype itself: A much larger clone differs from this one at a single base, so this may be a read error. The chain joins TRBV5-1 to TRBJ1-1; D not resolved. Germline CDR1 is SGHRS and CDR2 is YFSETQ. Trimming shortened V by 2 bases and J by 6 bases, and 11 bases separated the two germline ends. This CDR3 spans 13 amino acids. CDR3 in amino acids: CASSFSGSAEAFF. CDR3 nucleotides: TGCGCCAGCAGCTTTAGCGGGAGTGCTGAAGCTTTCTTT. The variable domain in full, completed from reference TRBV5-1 and TRBJ1-1, reads KAGVTQTPRYLIKTRGQQVTLSCSPISGHRSVSWYQQTPGQGLQFLFEYFSETQRNKGNFPGRFSGRQFSNSRSEMNVSTLELGDSALYLCASSFSGSAEAFFGQGTRLTVV.

This clonotype was detected only a few times. V is TRBV30 and J is TRBJ1-2; D unresolved. The CDR3 consists of 12 residues. Germline V gene lookup returns CDR1 GTSNPN and CDR2 SVGIG (reference sequence). Deletions cut 2 bases from V and 9 bases from J, with 13 bases between. The CDR3 here is CAWSTLSFSYTF. CDR3 nucleotides: TGTGCCTGGAGTACGCTCAGCTTCAGCTACACCTTC.

This chain connects TRBV7-9 to TRBJ2-3, with 12 nucleotides matching TRBD2. CDR3 length: 18 residues. CDR1 and CDR2 (germline): SEHNR, FQNEAQ (reference sequence). V lost 1 base to trimming and J lost 1 base; unmatched junction nucleotides: 6. The CDR3 DNA sequence: TGTGCCAGCAGCTTAGATCTTCGACTAGCGGGGGGCACAGATACGCAGTATTTT. Residues: CASSLDLRLAGGTDTQYF. Full variable domain (missing parts from reference TRBV7-9 and TRBJ2-3): DTGVSQNPRHKITKRGQNVTFRCDPISEHNRLYWYRQTLGQGPEFLTYFQNEAQLEKSRLLSDRFSAERPKGSFSTLEIQRTEQGDSAMYLCASSLDLRLAGGTDTQYFGPGTRLTVL.

This clonotype was observed many times. The rearrangement uses TRBV6-5 and TRBJ1-3; D is undetermined. The CDR3 loop spans 16 amino acids. V was cut by 0 bases and J by 0 bases, with 9 bases left in between. The V gene's germline CDR1 is MNHEY and CDR2 SVGAGI. The CDR3 nucleotides read TGTGCCAGCAGTTACTCGGGCAGAATCTCTGGAAACACCATATATTTT. It codes for CASSYSGRISGNTIYF.

This clonotype showed up just a few times. The chain couples TRBV7-2 to TRBJ2-5; 13 nucleotides line up with TRBD2. Looked up from germline, CDR1 is SGHTA and CDR2 is FQGNSA. V lost 4 bases to trimming and J lost 0 bases; unmatched junction nucleotides: 8. The CDR3 contains 18 residues. For the CDR3, the DNA is TGTGCCAGCAGCTCTGGACTAGCGGGAGCCGTGTACCAAGAGACCCAGTACTTC. Translation: CASSSGLAGAVYQETQYF.

J is TRBJ1-1 and V is TRBV19; D call uncertain. CDR3 length: 13 amino acids. The V gene's germline CDR1 is LNHDA and CDR2 SQIVND (reference sequence). Trimming took 5 bases from V and 0 from J, leaving 7 bases between them. CDR3 sequence reads: CASSVILNTEAFF. CDR3 nucleotide sequence: TGTGCCAGTAGTGTTATTTTGAACACTGAAGCTTTCTTT.